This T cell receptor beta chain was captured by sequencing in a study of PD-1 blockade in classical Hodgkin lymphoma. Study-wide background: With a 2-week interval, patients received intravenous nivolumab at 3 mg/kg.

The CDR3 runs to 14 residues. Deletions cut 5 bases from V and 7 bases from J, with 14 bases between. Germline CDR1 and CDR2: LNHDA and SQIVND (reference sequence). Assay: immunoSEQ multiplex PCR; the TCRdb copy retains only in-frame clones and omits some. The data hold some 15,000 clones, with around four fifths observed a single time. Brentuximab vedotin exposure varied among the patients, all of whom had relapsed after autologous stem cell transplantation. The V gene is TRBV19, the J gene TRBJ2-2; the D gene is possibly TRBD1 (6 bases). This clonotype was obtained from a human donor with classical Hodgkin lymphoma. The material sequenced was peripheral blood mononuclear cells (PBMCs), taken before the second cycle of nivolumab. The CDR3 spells CASSRQGSIGELFF. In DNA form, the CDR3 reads TGTGCCAGTAGTCGGCAGGGGTCCATCGGGGAGCTGTTTTTT.